The rows below give T cell receptor beta chains drawn from one sample of a study of blood T cell repertoires in COVID-19. Assay used: immunoSEQ multiplex PCR; TCRdb lists only in-frame clones, some missing. The sample has some 240,000 clones; about 87% are singletons. The sequencing sample was made of peripheral blood. The receptors here all came from an older woman with COVID-19, enrolled during active disease. The CDR3 runs from the conserved cysteine through the conserved F or W. The D gene is left open where the match is weak. For some rows the clone size is stated as once, few or many, or as a class when expanded; others skip it.

V	D	J	size	DNA	CDR3
TRBV7-2	-	TRBJ1-3	few	TGTGCCAGCAGCCCCCAGGGAACTTACTCTGGAAACACCATATATTTT	CASSPQGTYSGNTIYF
TRBV7-8	-	TRBJ2-7	-	TGTGCCAGCAGCTTAGAGCGGCTAGCGTCTTACGAGCAGTACTTC	CASSLERLASYEQYF
TRBV2	-	TRBJ1-2	-	TGTGCCAGCAGTGATGGTGCGACACCGGTGGGCTACACCTTC	CASSDGATPVGYTF
TRBV28	-	TRBJ2-7	-	TGTGCCAGCAGTCGGGGGACAGTCTACGAGCAGTACTTC	CASSRGTVYEQYF
TRBV5-1	-	TRBJ2-2	once	TGCGCCAGCAATCGACAGGAAACGAACACCGGGGAGCTGTTTTTT	CASNRQETNTGELFF
TRBV18	TRBD1	TRBJ1-1	-	TGTGCCAGCTCACCGACAGGGGACACTGAAGCTTTCTTT	CASSPTGDTEAFF
TRBV6-5	-	TRBJ1-1	-	TGTGCCAGCAGTTCCCAGATGAACACTGAAGCTTTCTTT	CASSSQMNTEAFF
TRBV12-3/TRBV12-4	TRBD1	TRBJ2-1	-	TGTGCCAGCAGACCTGACAGGGGTCATGAGCAGTTCTTC	CASRPDRGHEQFF
TRBV28	-	TRBJ1-5	-	TGTGCCAGCAGGGAATCGGGACACCGCAATCAGCCCCAGCATTTT	CASRESGHRNQPQHF
TRBV21-1	-	TRBJ2-5	-	TGTGCCAGCAGCAATGTTTGGGGGACTAGCGGGAGAGGGGGAGAGACCCAGTACTTC	CASSNVWGTSGRGGETQYF
TRBV12-3/TRBV12-4	-	TRBJ1-5	few	TGTGCCAGCAGGCGGGGGGTCGATCAGCCCCAGCATTTT	CASRRGVDQPQHF
TRBV7-8	TRBD1	TRBJ1-4	few	TGTGCCAGCAGCTTCAGTGGGACAGGGGTAGGGGGTGAAAAACTGTTTTTT	CASSFSGTGVGGEKLFF